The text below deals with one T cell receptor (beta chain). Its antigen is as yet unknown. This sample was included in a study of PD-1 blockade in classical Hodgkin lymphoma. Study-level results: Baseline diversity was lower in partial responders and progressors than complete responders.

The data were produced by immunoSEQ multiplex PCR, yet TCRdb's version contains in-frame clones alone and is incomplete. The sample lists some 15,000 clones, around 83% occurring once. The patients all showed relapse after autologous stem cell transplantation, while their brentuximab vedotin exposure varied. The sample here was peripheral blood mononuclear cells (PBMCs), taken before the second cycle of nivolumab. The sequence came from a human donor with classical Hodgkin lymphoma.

This CDR3 is CASSYGRRYGYTF. The CDR3 DNA sequence: TGTGCCAGCAGTTACGGGAGGAGATATGGCTACACCTTC. J is TRBJ1-2 and V is TRBV6-6; the D is unclear. Trimming cost V 2 bases and J 5 bases, with 9 bases left between them. Germline CDR1 MNHNY, CDR2 SVGAGI (reference sequence). This CDR3 has 13 amino acids.